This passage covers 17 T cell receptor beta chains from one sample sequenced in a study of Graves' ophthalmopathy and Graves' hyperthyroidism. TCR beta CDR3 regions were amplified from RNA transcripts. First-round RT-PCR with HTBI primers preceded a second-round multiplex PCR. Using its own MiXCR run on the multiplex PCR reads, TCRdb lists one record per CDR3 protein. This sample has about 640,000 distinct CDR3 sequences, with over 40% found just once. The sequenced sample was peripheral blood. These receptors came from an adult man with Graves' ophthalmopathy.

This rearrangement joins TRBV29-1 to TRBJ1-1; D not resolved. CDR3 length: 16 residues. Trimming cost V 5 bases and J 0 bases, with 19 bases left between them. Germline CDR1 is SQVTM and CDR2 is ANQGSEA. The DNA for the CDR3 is TGCAGCGTTTACCCCGACGATGGACGGCTGAACACTGAAGCTTTCTTT. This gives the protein CSVYPDDGRLNTEAFF.

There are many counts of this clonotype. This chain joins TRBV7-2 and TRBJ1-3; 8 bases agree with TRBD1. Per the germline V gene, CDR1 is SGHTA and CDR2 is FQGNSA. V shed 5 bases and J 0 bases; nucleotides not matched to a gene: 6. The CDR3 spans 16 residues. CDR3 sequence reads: CASSLRQGPSGNTIYF. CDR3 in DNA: TGTGCCAGCAGCCTTCGACAGGGGCCCTCTGGAAACACCATATATTTT.

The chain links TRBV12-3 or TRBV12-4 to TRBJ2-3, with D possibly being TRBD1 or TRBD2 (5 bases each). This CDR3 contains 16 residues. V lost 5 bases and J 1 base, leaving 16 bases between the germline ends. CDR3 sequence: CASSRNPGTGTDTQYF. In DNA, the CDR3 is TGTGCCAGCAGTCGAAATCCGGGGACCGGCACAGATACGCAGTATTTT.

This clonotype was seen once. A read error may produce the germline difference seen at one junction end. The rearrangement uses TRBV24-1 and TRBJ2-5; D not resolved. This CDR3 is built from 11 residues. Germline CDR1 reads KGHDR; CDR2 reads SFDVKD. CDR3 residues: CATSDQETQCF. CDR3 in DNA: TGTGCCACCAGTGACCAAGAGACCCAGTGCTTC.

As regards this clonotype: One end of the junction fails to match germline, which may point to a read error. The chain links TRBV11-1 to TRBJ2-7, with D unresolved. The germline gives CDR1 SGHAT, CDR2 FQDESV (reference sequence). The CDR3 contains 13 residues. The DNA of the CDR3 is TGTGCCAGCAGCTTAAGCCAGGTCTACGAGCTGTACTTC. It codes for CASSLSQVYELYF.

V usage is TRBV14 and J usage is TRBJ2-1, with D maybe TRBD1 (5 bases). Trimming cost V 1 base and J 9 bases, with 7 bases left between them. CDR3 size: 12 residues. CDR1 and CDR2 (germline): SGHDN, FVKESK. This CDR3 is CASSQVRVEQFF. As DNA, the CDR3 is TGTGCCAGCAGCCAAGTCAGGGTTGAGCAGTTCTTC.

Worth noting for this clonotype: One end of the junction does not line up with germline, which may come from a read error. The chain's CDR3 is CAGRRTGLSPLHF. The DNA for the CDR3 is TGTGCCGGTAGGCGGACAGGGCTCTCACCCCTCCACTTT. The chain employs TRBV19 and TRBJ1-6, with 8 positions matching TRBD1. The CDR3 runs 13 residues. Germline V lookup: CDR1 LNHDA, CDR2 SQIVND (reference sequence).

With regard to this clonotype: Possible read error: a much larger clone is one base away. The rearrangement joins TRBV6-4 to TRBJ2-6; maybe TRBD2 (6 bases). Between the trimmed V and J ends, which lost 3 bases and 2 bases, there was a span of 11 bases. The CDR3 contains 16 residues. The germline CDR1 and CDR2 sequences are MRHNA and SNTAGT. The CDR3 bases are TGTGCCAGCAGTGAAGGGTCGGGGGCTGGGGCCAACGTCCTGACTTTC. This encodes CASSEGSGAGANVLTF.

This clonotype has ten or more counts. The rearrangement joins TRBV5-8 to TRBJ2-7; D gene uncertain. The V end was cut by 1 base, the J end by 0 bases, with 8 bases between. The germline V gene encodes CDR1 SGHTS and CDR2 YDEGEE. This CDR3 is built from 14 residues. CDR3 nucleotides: TGTGCCAGCAGCTTGTATGCGGACTCCTACGAGCAGTACTTC. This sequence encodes CASSLYADSYEQYF. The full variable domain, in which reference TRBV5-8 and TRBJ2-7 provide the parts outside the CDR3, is EAGVTQSPTHLIKTRGQQATLRCSPISGHTSVYWYQQALGLGLQFLLWYDEGEERNRGNFPPRFSGRQFPNYSSELNVNALELEDSALYLCASSLYADSYEQYFGPGTRLTVT.

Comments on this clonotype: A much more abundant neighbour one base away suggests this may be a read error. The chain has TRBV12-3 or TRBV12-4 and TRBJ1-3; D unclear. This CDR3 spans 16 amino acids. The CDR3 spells CASSSPGGFSGNTVYF. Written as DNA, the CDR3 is TGTGCCAGCAGTTCACCCGGAGGGTTCTCTGGAAACACCGTATATTTT.

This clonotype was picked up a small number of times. The CDR3 nucleotides are TGTGCCAGTAGTCTACCCCAGGGGGATACCGCACACTCTGGAAACACCATATATTTT. Its protein product is CASSLPQGDTAHSGNTIYF. The chain joins TRBV19 to TRBJ1-3; 7 positions agree with TRBD1. Per germline, CDR1 LNHDA and CDR2 SQIVND (reference sequence). After removal of 5 bases from V and 0 bases from J, the junction contained 16 bases not matched to a gene. The CDR3 has 19 residues.

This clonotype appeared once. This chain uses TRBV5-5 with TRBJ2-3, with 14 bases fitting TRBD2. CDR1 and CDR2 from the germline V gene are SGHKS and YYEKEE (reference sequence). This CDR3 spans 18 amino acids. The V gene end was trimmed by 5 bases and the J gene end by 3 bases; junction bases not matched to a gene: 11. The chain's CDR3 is CASRSTSGRAIITDTQYF. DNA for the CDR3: TGTGCCAGCAGATCGACTAGCGGGAGGGCCATCATAACAGATACGCAGTATTTT.

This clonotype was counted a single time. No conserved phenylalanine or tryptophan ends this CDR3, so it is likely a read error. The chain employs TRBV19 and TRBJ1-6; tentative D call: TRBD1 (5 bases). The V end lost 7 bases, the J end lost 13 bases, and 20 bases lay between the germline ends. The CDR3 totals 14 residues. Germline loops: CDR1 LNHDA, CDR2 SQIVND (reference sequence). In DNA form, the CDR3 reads TGTGCCAGTAATCCTAGGGGCAGCGAGTCGCCCCTCCACGTT. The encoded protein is CASNPRGSESPLHV.

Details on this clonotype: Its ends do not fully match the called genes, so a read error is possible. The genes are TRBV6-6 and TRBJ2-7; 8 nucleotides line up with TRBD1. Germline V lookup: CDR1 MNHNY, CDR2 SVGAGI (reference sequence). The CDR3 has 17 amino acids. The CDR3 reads CAGSYSFWTGKNDEQYF. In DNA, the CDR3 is TGTGCCGGCAGTTACTCCTTCTGGACAGGGAAAAACGACGAGCAGTACTTC.

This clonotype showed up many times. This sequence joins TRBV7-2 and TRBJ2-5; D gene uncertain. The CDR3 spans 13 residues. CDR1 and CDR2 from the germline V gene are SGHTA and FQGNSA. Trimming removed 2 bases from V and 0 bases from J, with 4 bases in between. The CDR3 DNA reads TGTGCCAGCAGCTTAAGGTACCAAGAGACCCAGTACTTC. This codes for CASSLRYQETQYF.

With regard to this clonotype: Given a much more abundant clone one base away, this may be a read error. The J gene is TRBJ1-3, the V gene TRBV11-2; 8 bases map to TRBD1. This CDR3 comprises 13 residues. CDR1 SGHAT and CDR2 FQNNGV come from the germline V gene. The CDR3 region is CASSGQGGNIIYF. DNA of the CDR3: TGTGCCAGCAGCGGACAGGGTGGAAACATCATATATTTT.

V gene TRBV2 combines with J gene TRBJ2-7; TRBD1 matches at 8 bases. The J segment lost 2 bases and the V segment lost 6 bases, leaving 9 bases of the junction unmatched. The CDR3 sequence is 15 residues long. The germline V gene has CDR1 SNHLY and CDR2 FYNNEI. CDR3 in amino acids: CASRALTGAPYEQYF. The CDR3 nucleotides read TGTGCCAGCAGAGCCCTGACAGGGGCTCCCTACGAGCAGTACTTC.